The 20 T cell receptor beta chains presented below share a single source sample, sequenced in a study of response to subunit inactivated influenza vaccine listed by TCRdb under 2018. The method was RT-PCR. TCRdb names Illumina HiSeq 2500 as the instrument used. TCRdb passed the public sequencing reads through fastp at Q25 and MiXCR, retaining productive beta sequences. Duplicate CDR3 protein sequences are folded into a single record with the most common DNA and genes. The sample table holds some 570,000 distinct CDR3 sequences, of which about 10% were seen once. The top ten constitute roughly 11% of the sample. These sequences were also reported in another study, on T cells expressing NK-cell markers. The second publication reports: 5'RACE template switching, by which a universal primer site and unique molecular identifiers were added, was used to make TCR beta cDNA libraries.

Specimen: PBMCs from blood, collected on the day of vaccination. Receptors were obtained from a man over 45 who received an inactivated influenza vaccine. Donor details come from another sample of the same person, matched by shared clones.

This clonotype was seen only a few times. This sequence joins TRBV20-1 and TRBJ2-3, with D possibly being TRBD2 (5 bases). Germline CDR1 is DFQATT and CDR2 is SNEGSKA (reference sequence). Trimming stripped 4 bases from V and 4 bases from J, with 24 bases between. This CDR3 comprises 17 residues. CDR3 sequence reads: CSAITTGRGNAADTQYF. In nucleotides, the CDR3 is TGCAGTGCTATCACCACTGGGAGAGGTAATGCGGCAGATACGCAGTATTTT.

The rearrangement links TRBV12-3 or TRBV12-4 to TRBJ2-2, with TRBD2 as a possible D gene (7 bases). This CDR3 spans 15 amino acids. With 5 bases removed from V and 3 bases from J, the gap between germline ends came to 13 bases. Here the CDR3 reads CASSPRGAYTGELFF. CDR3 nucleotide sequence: TGTGCCAGCAGTCCTCGGGGGGCCTACACCGGGGAGCTGTTTTTT.

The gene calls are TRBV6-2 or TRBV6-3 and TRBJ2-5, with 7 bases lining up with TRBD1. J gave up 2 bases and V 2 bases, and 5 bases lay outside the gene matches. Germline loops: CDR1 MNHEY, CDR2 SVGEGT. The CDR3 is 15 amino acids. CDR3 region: CASSYRGRIQETQYF. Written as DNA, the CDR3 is TGTGCCAGCAGTTACAGGGGGCGAATTCAAGAGACCCAGTACTTC.

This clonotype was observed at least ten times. The CDR3 DNA sequence: TGCGCCAGCAGCTCAGGGGCTAGCGGGGGAGAGACCCAGTACTTC. Amino acid sequence: CASSSGASGGETQYF. This rearrangement joins TRBV5-1 to TRBJ2-5; the match to TRBD2 covers 10 bases. Germline CDR1 SGHRS, CDR2 YFSETQ. Unmatched junction bases numbered 6, after V lost 3 bases and J lost 4 bases. The CDR3 sequence is 15 residues long.

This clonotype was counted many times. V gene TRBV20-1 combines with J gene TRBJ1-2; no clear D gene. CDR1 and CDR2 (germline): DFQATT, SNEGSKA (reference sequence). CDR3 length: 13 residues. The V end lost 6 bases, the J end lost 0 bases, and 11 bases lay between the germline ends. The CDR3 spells CSAAQKPNYGYTF. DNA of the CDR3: TGCAGTGCGGCACAAAAGCCTAACTATGGCTACACCTTC.

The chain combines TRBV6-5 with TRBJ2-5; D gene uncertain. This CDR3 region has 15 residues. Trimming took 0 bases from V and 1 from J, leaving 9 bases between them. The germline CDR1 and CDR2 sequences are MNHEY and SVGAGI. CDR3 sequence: CASSYSNGGQETQYF. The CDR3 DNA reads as TGTGCCAGCAGTTACTCGAATGGCGGCCAAGAGACCCAGTACTTC.

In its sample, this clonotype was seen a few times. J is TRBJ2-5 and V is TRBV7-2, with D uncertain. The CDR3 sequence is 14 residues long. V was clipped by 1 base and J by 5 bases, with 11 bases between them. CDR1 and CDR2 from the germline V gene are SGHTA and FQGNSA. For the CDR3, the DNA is TGTGCCAGCAGCTTAGAAGTGTTTGGGGAGACCCAGTACTTC. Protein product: CASSLEVFGETQYF. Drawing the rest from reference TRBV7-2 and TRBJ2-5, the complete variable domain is GAGVSQSPSNKVTEKGKDVELRCDPISGHTALYWYRQSLGQGLEFLIYFQGNSAPDKSGLPSDRFSAERTGGSVSTLTIQRTQQEDSAVYLCASSLEVFGETQYFGPGTRLLVL.

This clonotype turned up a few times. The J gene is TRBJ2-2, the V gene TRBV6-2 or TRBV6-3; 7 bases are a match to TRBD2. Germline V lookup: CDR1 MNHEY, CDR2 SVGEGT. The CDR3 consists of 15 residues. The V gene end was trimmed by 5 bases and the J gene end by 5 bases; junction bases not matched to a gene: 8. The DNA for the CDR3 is TGTGCCAGCAGTCAGATAGCGGGTCGGACCGGGGAGCTGTTTTTT. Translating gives CASSQIAGRTGELFF.

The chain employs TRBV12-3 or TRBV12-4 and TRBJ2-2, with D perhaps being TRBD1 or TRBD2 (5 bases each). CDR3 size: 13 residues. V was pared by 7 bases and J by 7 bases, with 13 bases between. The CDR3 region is CASTPGRDGELFF. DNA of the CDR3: TGTGCCAGCACCCCGGGACGGGACGGGGAGCTGTTTTTT.

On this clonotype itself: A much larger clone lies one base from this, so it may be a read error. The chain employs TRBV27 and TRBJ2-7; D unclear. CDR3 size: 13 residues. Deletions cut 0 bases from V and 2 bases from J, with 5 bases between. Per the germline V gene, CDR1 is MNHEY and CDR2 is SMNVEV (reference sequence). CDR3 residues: CASSLSKTYEQYF. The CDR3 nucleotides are TGTGCCAGCAGTTTATCGAAGACCTACGAGCAGTACTTC.

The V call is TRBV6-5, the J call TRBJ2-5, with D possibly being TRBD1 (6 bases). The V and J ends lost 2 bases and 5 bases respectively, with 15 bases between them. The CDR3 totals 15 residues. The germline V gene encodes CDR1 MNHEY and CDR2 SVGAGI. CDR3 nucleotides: TGTGCCAGCAGTTACGGGGTCAGGGGTACGGAGACCCAGTACTTC. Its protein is CASSYGVRGTETQYF.

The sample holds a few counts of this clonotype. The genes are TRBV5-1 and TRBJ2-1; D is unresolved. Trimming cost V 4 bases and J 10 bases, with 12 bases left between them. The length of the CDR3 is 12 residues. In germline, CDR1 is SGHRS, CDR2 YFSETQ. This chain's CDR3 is CASSPGLGEQFF. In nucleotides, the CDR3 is TGCGCCAGCAGCCCCGGCCTGGGCGAGCAGTTCTTC.

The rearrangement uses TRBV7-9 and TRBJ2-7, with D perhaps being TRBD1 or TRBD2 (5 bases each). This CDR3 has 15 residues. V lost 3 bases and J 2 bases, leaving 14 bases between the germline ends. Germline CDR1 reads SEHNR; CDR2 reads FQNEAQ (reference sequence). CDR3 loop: CASSFGHGVTYEQYF. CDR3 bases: TGTGCCAGCAGCTTTGGACACGGGGTCACCTACGAGCAGTACTTC.

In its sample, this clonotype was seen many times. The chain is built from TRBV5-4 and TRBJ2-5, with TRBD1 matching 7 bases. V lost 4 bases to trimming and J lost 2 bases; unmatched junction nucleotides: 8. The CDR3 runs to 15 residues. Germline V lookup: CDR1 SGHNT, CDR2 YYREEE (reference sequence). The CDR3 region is CASSKSGQTQETQYF. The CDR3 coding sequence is TGTGCCAGCAGCAAATCGGGACAGACGCAAGAGACCCAGTACTTC.

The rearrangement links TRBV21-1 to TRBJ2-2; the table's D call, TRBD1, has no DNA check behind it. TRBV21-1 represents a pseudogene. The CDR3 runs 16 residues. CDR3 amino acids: CASSKVGGLGTGELFF. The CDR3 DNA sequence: TGTGCCAGCAGCAAAGTCGGGGGCCTAGGCACCGGGGAGCTGTTTTTT.

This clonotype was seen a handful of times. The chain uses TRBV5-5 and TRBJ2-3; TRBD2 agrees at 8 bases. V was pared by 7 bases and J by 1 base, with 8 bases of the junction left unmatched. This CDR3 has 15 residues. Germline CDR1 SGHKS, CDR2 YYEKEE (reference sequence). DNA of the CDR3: TGTGCCAGCGACCCGGGGGGGAAACGCACAGATACGCAGTATTTT. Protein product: CASDPGGKRTDTQYF.

The CDR3 loop reads CASSLGPRETQYF. In DNA form, the CDR3 reads TGTGCCAGCAGCTTAGGACCGAGGGAGACCCAGTACTTC. The rearrangement uses TRBV7-2 and TRBJ2-5; D not certain. The V gene's germline CDR1 is SGHTA and CDR2 FQGNSA. The CDR3 extends over 13 amino acids. The germline V and J ends were trimmed by 1 base and 5 bases, with 8 bases remaining between them.

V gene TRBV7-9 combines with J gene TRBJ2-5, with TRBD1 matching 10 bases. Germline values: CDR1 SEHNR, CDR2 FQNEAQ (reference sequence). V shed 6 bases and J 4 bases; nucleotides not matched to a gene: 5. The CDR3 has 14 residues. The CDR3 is CASRKTGGPETQYF. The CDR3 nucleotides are TGTGCCAGCAGGAAGACAGGGGGCCCAGAGACCCAGTACTTC.

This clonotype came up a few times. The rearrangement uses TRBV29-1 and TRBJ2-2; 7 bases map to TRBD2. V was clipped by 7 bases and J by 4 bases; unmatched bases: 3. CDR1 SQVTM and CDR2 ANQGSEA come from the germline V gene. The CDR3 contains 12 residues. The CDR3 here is CSGGGATGELFF. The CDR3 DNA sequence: TGCAGCGGGGGGGGAGCCACCGGGGAGCTGTTTTTT.

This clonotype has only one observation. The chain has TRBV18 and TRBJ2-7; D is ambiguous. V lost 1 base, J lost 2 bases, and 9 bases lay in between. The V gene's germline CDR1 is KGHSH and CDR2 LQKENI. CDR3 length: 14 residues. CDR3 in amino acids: CASSPRTEAYEQYF. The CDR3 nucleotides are TGTGCCAGCTCACCACGGACCGAAGCCTACGAGCAGTACTTC.